In this sample, the clone carrying this TCR beta chain turned up a few times. This record belongs to a study of T cells in Graves' hyperthyroidism and ophthalmopathy. TCR beta CDR3 regions were amplified from RNA. The primer set for the first-round RT-PCR of the TCR CDR3 was HTBI. Via MiXCR, TCRdb re-called the multiplex PCR reads, giving one row per CDR3 protein. The table lists fewer than 900,000 distinct CDR3 sequences, about 15% of them singletons, with approximately 8.4% in the top ten. Not enrolled were patients with uncontrolled infection, other autoimmune disease, pregnancy or lactation. In making diagnoses, clinical symptoms, serum thyroxine and TRAb, thyroid ultrasound and orbital computed tomography were all used. PBMCs were derived from roughly 9.6 ml fresh peripheral blood. Per the germline V gene, CDR1 is SGHRS and CDR2 is YFSETQ. This CDR3 spans 17 amino acids. The V and J ends lost 3 bases and 5 bases, in that order; junction bases with no gene match: 14.

Sequenced input: blood. This TCR was recovered from a man aged 18-30 years with Graves' hyperthyroidism. This chain connects TRBV5-1 to TRBJ2-7; the match to TRBD2 covers 10 bases. CDR3 sequence (DNA): TGCGCCAGCAGCTCGAGAAGAACTAGCGGGACGGAGGACGAGCAGTACTTC. Translated, it gives CASSSRRTSGTEDEQYF.